Sequencing of this T cell receptor (beta chain) was carried out in a study of cytomegalovirus exposure and HLA in healthy donors. General observations from the study: A later analysis found TCR association rates differed by HLA locus, highest for DRB1 and lowest for HLA-C. The HLA-A and HLA-B alleles of most subjects were reportedly predicted accurately from TCR beta sequences. Previously analyzed data showed that most TCR beta V segments were productive at a frequency of about 90% or about 30%. Equally common other TCR beta chains were less clonally expanded than HLA-associated ones, a later analysis found.

The V end was cut by 6 bases, the J end by 3 bases, with 12 bases between. The CDR3 runs 12 residues. CDR1 is SQVTM, CDR2 ANQGSEA, per germline. The PCR ran on 60 Vbeta and 13 Jbeta primers. Produced via immunoSEQ multiplex PCR; TCRdb's table is partial and in-frame only. Of some 150,000 clones detected, 64% appear once; the ten largest clones hold about 2.9%. This clone was counted a few times. What it recognizes is unknown. The chain combines TRBV29-1 with TRBJ2-7, with D perhaps TRBD2 (6 bases). The TCR was taken from a woman aged 25 to 45 in good health and CMV-seropositive. The sequenced sample was PBMCs. CDR3 DNA: TGCAGCGTCCGGGACTTGGGCTACGAGCAGTACTTC. The encoded protein is CSVRDLGYEQYF.